This TCR beta chain was found in a study of OX40 agonist ivuxolimab in advanced cancers. The table came from immunoSEQ multiplex PCR; TCRdb's copy has only in-frame clones and leaves some out. The profile shows tens of thousands of clones, approximately 86% of them singletons. Per germline, CDR1 ENHRY and CDR2 SYGVKD. The germline V and J ends were trimmed by 6 bases and 2 bases, with 5 bases remaining between them. The CDR3 is 11 amino acids. V usage is TRBV10-3 and J usage is TRBJ2-7, with TRBD1 as a possible D gene (5 bases). The sequence came from an adult with an advanced solid tumor such as melanoma, head and neck, liver or kidney cancer. Sequenced material: CD4+ or CD8+ T cells sorted from blood, taken in a trial of the OX40 agonist ivuxolimab. The CDR3 region has the DNA TGTGCCATCAGCAGGGCCTACGAGCAGTACTTC. It is translated as CAISRAYEQYF.